Shown below are 2 T cell receptor beta chains from a single sample sequenced in a study of response to subunit inactivated influenza vaccine. TCRdb reprocessed the RT-PCR reads with MiXCR, giving one entry per CDR3 protein. Of about 500,000 distinct CDR3 sequences listed, approximately 15% are singletons. Sequences were derived from CD4+ T cells sorted from PBMCs, sampled less than 30 months after vaccination. The origin of the receptors is a man in his fifties or sixties who received an inactivated influenza vaccine.

The chain is built from TRBV12-3 or TRBV12-4 and TRBJ2-1; 8 bases are a match to TRBD2. The CDR3 is 16 amino acids. Trimming cost V 3 bases and J 4 bases; bases outside gene matches: 8. The CDR3: CASSFRAGARYNEQFF. The DNA of the CDR3 is TGTGCCAGCAGTTTTCGAGCGGGAGCTCGGTACAATGAGCAGTTCTTC.

The chain is built from TRBV19 and TRBJ1-2, with D perhaps matching TRBD1 (6 bases). This CDR3 has 16 residues. The germline V gene encodes CDR1 LNHDA and CDR2 SQIVND (reference sequence). The V and J ends lost 9 bases and 5 bases respectively, with 25 bases between them. CDR3 coding DNA: TGTGCCAGCCGAAGGGACACCATCTCCTCTACGTATGGCTACACCTTC. Protein product: CASRRDTISSTYGYTF.